The 11 T cell receptor beta chains below come from one sample, sequenced in a study of control samples from healthy donors and cancer patients. Repertoires were generated with immunoSEQ multiplex PCR, while TCRdb's copy carries only in-frame clones and drops some. The data contain about 92,000 clones, 82% of them seen just once; the ten biggest clones take up 8.5% to 10%. Input material: blood. The receptor set was obtained from an older woman in good health.

V is TRBV6-2 or TRBV6-3 and J is TRBJ2-4; 7 bases line up with TRBD2. CDR3 length equals 12 residues. Trimming cost V 4 bases and J 12 bases; bases outside gene matches: 6. Germline loops: CDR1 MNHEY, CDR2 SVGEGT. The CDR3 protein is CASSFEGRAQYF. For the CDR3, the DNA is TGTGCCAGCAGTTTCGAGGGGAGGGCTCAGTACTTC.

The CDR3 spells CASRPGLGYTEAFF. CDR3 in DNA: TGTGCCAGCAGGCCCGGACTGGGGTACACTGAAGCTTTCTTT. The chain has TRBV11-2 and TRBJ1-1; D uncertain. V was pared by 6 bases and J by 3 bases, with 14 bases between. This CDR3 has 14 residues. From germline, CDR1 is SGHAT and CDR2 FQNNGV. The variable domain in full, completed from reference TRBV11-2 and TRBJ1-1, reads EAGVAQSPRYKIIEKRQSVAFWCNPISGHATLYWYQQILGQGPKLLIQFQNNGVVDDSQLPKDRFSAERLKGVDSTLKIQPAKLEDSAVYLCASRPGLGYTEAFFGQGTRLTVV.

The rearrangement joins TRBV5-1 to TRBJ2-7; unclear D gene. The CDR3 runs to 13 residues. Germline V gene data show CDR1 as SGHRS and CDR2 as YFSETQ. The V gene lost 0 bases and the J gene lost 7 bases, with 11 bases spanning the gap. The CDR3 loop is CASSLALKGEQYF. The CDR3 DNA reads as TGCGCCAGCAGCTTGGCACTAAAGGGAGAGCAGTACTTC.

The chain links TRBV9 to TRBJ2-5, with 9 nucleotides matching TRBD2. V trimming: 3 bases; J trimming: 0 bases; junction bases outside the gene matches: 6. In germline, CDR1 is SGDLS, CDR2 YYNGEE. The CDR3 totals 16 residues. The CDR3 region is CASSAGTSRYQETQYF. DNA for the CDR3: TGTGCCAGCAGCGCCGGGACTAGCAGATACCAAGAGACCCAGTACTTC.

The chain recombines TRBV5-6 with TRBJ2-4, with 14 bases that match TRBD2. Per germline, CDR1 SGHDT and CDR2 YYEEEE. This CDR3 has 19 residues. The V gene end was trimmed by 4 bases and the J gene end by 5 bases; junction bases not matched to a gene: 14. The CDR3 is CASSVTGLAGAKGENIQYF. CDR3 DNA: TGTGCCAGCAGCGTCACGGGACTAGCGGGGGCAAAAGGGGAAAACATTCAGTACTTC.

The chain combines TRBV2 with TRBJ2-5; D possibly uses TRBD1 or TRBD2 (5 bases each). The germline CDR1 and CDR2 sequences are SNHLY and FYNNEI. This CDR3 has 13 amino acids. Trimming removed 4 bases at V and 6 bases at J, with 12 bases between. The CDR3 is CASSGGGFQTQYF. DNA of the CDR3: TGTGCCAGCAGTGGGGGCGGGTTTCAGACCCAGTACTTC.

This clone was found a few times. This rearrangement joins TRBV18 to TRBJ1-1; D is undetermined. This CDR3 comprises 14 residues. Deletions cut 3 bases from V and 1 base from J, with 9 bases between. CDR1 is KGHSH, CDR2 LQKENI, per germline. Here the CDR3 reads CASSPSQRNTEAFF. The CDR3 DNA is TGTGCCAGCTCACCTTCCCAAAGGAACACTGAAGCTTTCTTT.

This clone appeared a single time. The same CDR3 arises from other DNA sequences in this sample as well. V usage is TRBV28 and J usage is TRBJ1-4; D not resolved. CDR3 length: 12 residues. Germline V gene data show CDR1 as MDHEN and CDR2 as SYDVKM. V lost 5 bases and J 8 bases, leaving 9 bases between the germline ends. The CDR3 nucleotides are TGTGCCAGCAGTCGACTGCGCGAAAAACTGTTTTTT. This translates into CASSRLREKLFF.

This clone has just a few counts. The rearrangement links TRBV28 to TRBJ1-1; the D gene is possibly TRBD1 (5 bases). Trimming removed 10 bases at V and 0 bases at J, with 12 bases between. The CDR3 is 13 residues long. Germline V gives CDR1 MDHEN, CDR2 SYDVKM. CDR3 in amino acids: CAISPGVNTEAFF. In nucleotides, the CDR3 is TGTGCCATCTCCCCGGGGGTGAACACTGAAGCTTTCTTT. The full variable domain, with the rest looked up from reference TRBV28 and TRBJ1-1, is DVKVTQSSRYLVKRTGEKVFLECVQDMDHENMFWYRQDPGLGLRLIYFSYDVKMKEKGDIPEGYSVSREKKERFSLILESASTNQTSMYLCAISPGVNTEAFFGQGTRLTVV.

The chain combines TRBV5-6 with TRBJ1-5; D unresolved. This CDR3 contains 15 residues. Germline V lookup: CDR1 SGHDT, CDR2 YYEEEE. V was cut by 4 bases and J by 0 bases, with 11 bases left in between. The DNA for the CDR3 is TGTGCCAGCAGCCCCAGAAGTAATAGCAATCAGCCCCAGCATTTT. It specifies CASSPRSNSNQPQHF.

CDR3 nucleotide sequence: TGTGCCAGCAGCCAAGATATTTACAGGGGCTCCTACGAGCAGTACTTC. Protein sequence: CASSQDIYRGSYEQYF. The V call is TRBV3-1 (or the pseudogene TRBV3-2), the J call TRBJ2-7; 7 bases fit TRBD1. The CDR3 consists of 16 residues. Unmatched junction bases numbered 5, after V lost 0 bases and J lost 0 bases. CDR1 and CDR2 (germline): LGHDT, YNNKEL (reference sequence).